These 8 T cell receptor beta chains were all obtained from the same sample, sequenced in a study of human T cells and chemical hapten exposure. Time point meaning: healthy volunteer bleed at 2 weeks. Total RNA was isolated from whole blood that had not been fractionated. TCRdb independently ran MiXCR on the RACE reads; one entry per CDR3 protein. In the table there are approximately 90,000 distinct CDR3 sequences, about 8.8% of which are singletons. The sequenced sample was whole blood. The receptor source for this set is a female donor in good health. Some clones in this sample may be carry-over from other donors' samples.

The rearrangement uses TRBV30 and TRBJ2-7; perhaps TRBD2 as D (5 bases). Trimming pared 2 bases from V and 0 bases from J, leaving 14 bases between. The CDR3 covers 15 residues. Per the germline V gene, CDR1 is GTSNPN and CDR2 is SVGIG (reference sequence). CDR3 bases: TGTGCCTGGAGTCCGTTGACTAATCCCTCCTACGAGCAGTACTTC. This sequence encodes CAWSPLTNPSYEQYF.

This clonotype was seen repeatedly, ten times or more. The rearrangement links TRBV7-2 to TRBJ2-1; perhaps D is TRBD1 or TRBD2 (5 bases each). V was trimmed by 7 bases and J by 5 bases, leaving 21 bases between them. Germline V CDR1 and CDR2: SGHTA, FQGNSA. This CDR3 comprises 16 residues. CDR3 in amino acids: CASMVEVAGPDNEQFF. CDR3 coding DNA: TGTGCCAGCATGGTGGAGGTGGCAGGGCCCGACAATGAGCAGTTCTTC.

This chain joins TRBV12-3 or TRBV12-4 and TRBJ1-2, with D unclear. This CDR3 comprises 13 residues. Trimming stripped 8 bases from V and 5 bases from J, with 15 bases between. In DNA, the CDR3 is TGTGCCAGCGGGTTAGGACGGCCGTATGGCTACACCTTC. It translates to CASGLGRPYGYTF.

Only a few counts were recorded for this clonotype. The chain links TRBV3-1 to TRBJ1-4, with a tentative D call TRBD1 (5 bases). This CDR3 region has 14 residues. V was shortened by 3 bases and J by 7 bases, with 12 bases between the two germline ends. From germline, CDR1 is LGHDT and CDR2 YNNKEL (reference sequence). CDR3 region: CASSHTEGSEKLFF. In nucleotides, the CDR3 is TGTGCCAGCAGCCATACAGAGGGGTCTGAAAAACTGTTTTTT.

This clonotype was detected ten times or more. V usage is TRBV4-1 and J usage is TRBJ2-4; TRBD2 agrees at 7 bases. With 0 bases clipped from V and 13 bases from J, the junction kept 6 bases outside the gene matches. Germline CDR1 reads MGHRA; CDR2 reads YSYEKL. The CDR3 length is 13 residues. The CDR3 DNA reads TGCGCCAGCAGCCAAGATACTAGCGTTACCCAGTACTTC. Translation gives CASSQDTSVTQYF.

V and J are TRBV6-6 and TRBJ2-7; TRBD1 or TRBD2 may be the D gene (5 bases each). The CDR3 is 16 residues long. Germline V gene data show CDR1 as MNHNY and CDR2 as SVGAGI (reference sequence). V lost 5 bases and J lost 0, with 17 bases in between. The CDR3 coding sequence is TGTGCCAGCAGTGTGGACCGGGACGGCTTCTCCTACGAGCAGTACTTC. Amino acids: CASSVDRDGFSYEQYF.

This chain uses TRBV27 with TRBJ2-7; 8 bases fit TRBD1. This CDR3 contains 15 residues. The V gene's germline CDR1 is MNHEY and CDR2 SMNVEV (reference sequence). V shed 5 bases and J 4 bases; nucleotides not matched to a gene: 10. The CDR3 protein is CASSPRTGLLYEQYF. The CDR3 nucleotides are TGTGCCAGCAGTCCCAGGACAGGGTTATTGTACGAGCAGTACTTC.

This clonotype was counted many times. V is TRBV27 and J is TRBJ2-5; 7 bases align to TRBD2. The V gene's germline CDR1 is MNHEY and CDR2 SMNVEV (reference sequence). The CDR3 has 15 residues. J lost 4 bases, V lost 3 bases, and 8 bases had no gene match. Here the CDR3 DNA reads TGTGCCAGCAGTTTTGGGAGCGGGGTAGGAGAGACCCAGTACTTC. Protein: CASSFGSGVGETQYF.